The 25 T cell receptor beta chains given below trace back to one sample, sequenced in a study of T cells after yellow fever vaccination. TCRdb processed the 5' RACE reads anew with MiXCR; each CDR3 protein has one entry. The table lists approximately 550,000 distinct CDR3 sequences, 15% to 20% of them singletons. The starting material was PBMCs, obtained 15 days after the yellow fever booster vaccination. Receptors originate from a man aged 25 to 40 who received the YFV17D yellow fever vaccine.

CDR3 loop: CASTAGGGLSYNEQFF. The CDR3 DNA reads TGTGCCAGCACCGCGGGGGGTGGTCTCTCCTACAATGAGCAGTTCTTC. This sequence joins TRBV12-3 or TRBV12-4 and TRBJ2-1, with 8 nucleotides matching TRBD2. Trimming took 7 bases from V and 0 from J; bases not matched to a gene: 8. The CDR3 consists of 16 residues.

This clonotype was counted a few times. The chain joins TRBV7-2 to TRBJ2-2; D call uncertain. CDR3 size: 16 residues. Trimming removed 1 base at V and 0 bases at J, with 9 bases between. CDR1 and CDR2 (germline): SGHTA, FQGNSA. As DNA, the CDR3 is TGTGCCAGCAGCTTAGAGTTACTATCGAACACCGGGGAGCTGTTTTTT. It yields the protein CASSLELLSNTGELFF.

This chain's CDR3 is CASARGYTGELFF. The DNA of the CDR3 is TGTGCCAGCGCCAGGGGCTACACCGGGGAGCTGTTTTTT. The J gene is TRBJ2-2, the V gene TRBV28; D perhaps matches TRBD1 (6 bases). Germline loops: CDR1 MDHEN, CDR2 SYDVKM. The CDR3 is 13 amino acids. Trimming cost V 8 bases and J 3 bases, with 10 bases left between them. Full variable domain (missing parts from reference TRBV28 and TRBJ2-2): DVKVTQSSRYLVKRTGEKVFLECVQDMDHENMFWYRQDPGLGLRLIYFSYDVKMKEKGDIPEGYSVSREKKERFSLILESASTNQTSMYLCASARGYTGELFFGEGSRLTVL.

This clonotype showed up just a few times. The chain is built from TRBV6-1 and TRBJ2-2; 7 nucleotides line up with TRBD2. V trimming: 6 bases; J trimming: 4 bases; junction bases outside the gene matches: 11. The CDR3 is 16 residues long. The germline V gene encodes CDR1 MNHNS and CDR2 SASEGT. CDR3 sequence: CASSWSREVATGELFF. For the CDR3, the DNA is TGTGCCAGCAGCTGGAGTCGGGAGGTGGCCACCGGGGAGCTGTTTTTT.

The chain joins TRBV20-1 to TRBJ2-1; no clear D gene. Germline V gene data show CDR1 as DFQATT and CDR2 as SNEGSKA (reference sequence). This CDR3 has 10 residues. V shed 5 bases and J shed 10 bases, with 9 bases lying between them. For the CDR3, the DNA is TGCAGTGCTGCTCCCGGGGAGCAGTTCTTC. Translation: CSAAPGEQFF.

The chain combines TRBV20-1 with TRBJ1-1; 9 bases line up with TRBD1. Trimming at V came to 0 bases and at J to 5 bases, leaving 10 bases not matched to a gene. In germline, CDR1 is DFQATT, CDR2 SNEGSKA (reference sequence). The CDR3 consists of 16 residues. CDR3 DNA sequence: TGCAGTGCTAGAGATAGCACAGGGGGCAAGGGTACTGAAGCTTTCTTT. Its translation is CSARDSTGGKGTEAFF.

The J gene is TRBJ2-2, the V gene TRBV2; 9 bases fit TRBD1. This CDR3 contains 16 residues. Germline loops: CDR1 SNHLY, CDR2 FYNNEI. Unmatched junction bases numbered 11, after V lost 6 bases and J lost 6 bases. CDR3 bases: TGTGCCAGCAGCGCAACGGGACAGGGTGTATCCGGGGAGCTGTTTTTT. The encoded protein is CASSATGQGVSGELFF.

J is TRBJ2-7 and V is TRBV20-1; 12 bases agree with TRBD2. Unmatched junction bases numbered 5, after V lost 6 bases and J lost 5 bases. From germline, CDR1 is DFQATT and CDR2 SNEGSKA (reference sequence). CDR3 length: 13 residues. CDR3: CSARTSGKDEQYF. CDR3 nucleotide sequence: TGCAGTGCGAGGACTAGCGGGAAGGACGAGCAGTACTTC.

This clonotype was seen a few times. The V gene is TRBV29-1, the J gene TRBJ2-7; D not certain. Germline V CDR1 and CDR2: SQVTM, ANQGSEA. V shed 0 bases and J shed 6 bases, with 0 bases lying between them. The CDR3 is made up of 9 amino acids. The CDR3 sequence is CSVEDEQYF. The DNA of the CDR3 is TGCAGCGTTGAAGACGAGCAGTACTTC.

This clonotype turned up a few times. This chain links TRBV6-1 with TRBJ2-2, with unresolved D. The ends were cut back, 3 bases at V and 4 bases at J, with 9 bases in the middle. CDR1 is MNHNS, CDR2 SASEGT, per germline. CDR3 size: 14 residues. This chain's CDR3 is CASSDPPITGELFF. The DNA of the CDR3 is TGTGCCAGCAGTGATCCCCCCATCACCGGGGAGCTGTTTTTT.

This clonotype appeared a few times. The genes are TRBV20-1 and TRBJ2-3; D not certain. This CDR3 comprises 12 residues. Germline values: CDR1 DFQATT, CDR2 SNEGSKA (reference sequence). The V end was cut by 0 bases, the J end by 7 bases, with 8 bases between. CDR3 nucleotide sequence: TGCAGTGCTAGAGAAGGGCAAAATACGCAGTATTTT. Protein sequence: CSAREGQNTQYF.

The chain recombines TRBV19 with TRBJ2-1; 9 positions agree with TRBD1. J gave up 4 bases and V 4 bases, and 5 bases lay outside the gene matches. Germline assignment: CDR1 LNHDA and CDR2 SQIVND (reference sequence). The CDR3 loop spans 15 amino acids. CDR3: CASSRDREPYNEQFF. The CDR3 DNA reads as TGTGCCAGTAGTAGGGACAGGGAGCCATACAATGAGCAGTTCTTC. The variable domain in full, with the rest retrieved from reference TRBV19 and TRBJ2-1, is DGGITQSPKYLFRKEGQNVTLSCEQNLNHDAMYWYRQDPGQGLRLIYYSQIVNDFQKGDIAEGYSVSREKKESFPLTVTSAQKNPTAFYLCASSRDREPYNEQFFGPGTRLTVL.

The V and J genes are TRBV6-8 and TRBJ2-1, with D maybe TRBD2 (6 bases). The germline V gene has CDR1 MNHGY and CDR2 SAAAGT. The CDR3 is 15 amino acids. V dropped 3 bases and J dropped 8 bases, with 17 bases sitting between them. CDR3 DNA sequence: TGTGCCAGCAGTTATCGGCGAGGGACTTCCCATGAGCAGTTCTTC. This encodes CASSYRRGTSHEQFF.

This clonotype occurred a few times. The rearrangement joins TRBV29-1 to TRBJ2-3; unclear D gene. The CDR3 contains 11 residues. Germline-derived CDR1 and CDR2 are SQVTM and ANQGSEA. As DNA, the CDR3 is TGCAGGTCCGGAGTGTTCTGTACGCAGTATTTT. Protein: CRSGVFCTQYF.

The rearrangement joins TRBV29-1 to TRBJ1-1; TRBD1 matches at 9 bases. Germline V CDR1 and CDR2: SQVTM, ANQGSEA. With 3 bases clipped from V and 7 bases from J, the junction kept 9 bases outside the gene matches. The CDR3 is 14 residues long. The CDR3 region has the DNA TGCAGCGTTGACGAGGGACAGGGAGGGGATGAAGCTTTCTTT. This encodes CSVDEGQGGDEAFF.

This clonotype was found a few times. CDR3 coding DNA: TGTGCCAGCACCCACTTGGCCGTAGATACGCAGTATTTT. Its protein is CASTHLAVDTQYF. The chain employs TRBV12-3 or TRBV12-4 and TRBJ2-3; D unclear. The CDR3 has 13 residues. V lost 7 bases and J 5 bases, leaving 13 bases between the germline ends.

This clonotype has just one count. CDR3 protein: CASSLRIRESSYEQYF. The CDR3 DNA sequence: TGTGCCAGCAGCTTACGGATACGGGAAAGCTCCTACGAGCAGTACTTC. The gene calls are TRBV11-2 and TRBJ2-7; D is possibly TRBD2 (5 bases). CDR3 size: 16 residues. V was pared by 2 bases and J by 0 bases, with 14 bases between. Germline V gene data show CDR1 as SGHAT and CDR2 as FQNNGV.

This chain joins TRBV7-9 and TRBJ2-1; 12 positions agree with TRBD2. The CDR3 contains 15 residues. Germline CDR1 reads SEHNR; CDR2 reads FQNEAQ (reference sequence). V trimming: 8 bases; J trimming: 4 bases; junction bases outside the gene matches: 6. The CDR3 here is CASSATSGRYNEQFF. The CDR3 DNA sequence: TGTGCCAGCTCAGCGACTAGCGGGAGATACAATGAGCAGTTCTTC.

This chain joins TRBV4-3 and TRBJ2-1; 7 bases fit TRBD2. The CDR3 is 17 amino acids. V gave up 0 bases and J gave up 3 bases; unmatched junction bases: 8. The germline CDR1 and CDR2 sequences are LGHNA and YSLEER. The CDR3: CASSQEEGLAVYNEQFF. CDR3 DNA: TGCGCCAGCAGCCAAGAAGAAGGGCTAGCGGTCTACAATGAGCAGTTCTTC.

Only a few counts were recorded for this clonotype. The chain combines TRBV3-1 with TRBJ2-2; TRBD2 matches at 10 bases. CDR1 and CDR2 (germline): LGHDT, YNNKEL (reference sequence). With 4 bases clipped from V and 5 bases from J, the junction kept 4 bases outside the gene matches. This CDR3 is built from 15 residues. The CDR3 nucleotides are TGTGCCAGCAGCCGGGGACTAGCGATTACCGGGGAGCTGTTTTTT. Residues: CASSRGLAITGELFF.

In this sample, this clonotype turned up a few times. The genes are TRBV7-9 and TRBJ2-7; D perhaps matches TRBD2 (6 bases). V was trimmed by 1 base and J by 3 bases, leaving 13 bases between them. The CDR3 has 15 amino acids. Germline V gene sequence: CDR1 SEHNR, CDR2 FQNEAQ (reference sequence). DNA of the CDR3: TGTGCCAGCAGCTTAGGTGGAGGGGTGGGCTACGAGCAGTACTTC. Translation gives CASSLGGGVGYEQYF. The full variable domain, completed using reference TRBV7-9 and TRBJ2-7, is DTGVSQNPRHKITKRGQNVTFRCDPISEHNRLYWYRQTLGQGPEFLTYFQNEAQLEKSRLLSDRFSAERPKGSFSTLEIQRTEQGDSAMYLCASSLGGGVGYEQYFGPGTRLTVT.

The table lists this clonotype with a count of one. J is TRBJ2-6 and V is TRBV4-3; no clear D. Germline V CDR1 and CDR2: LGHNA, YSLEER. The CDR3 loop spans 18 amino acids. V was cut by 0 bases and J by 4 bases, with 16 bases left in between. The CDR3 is CASSQENAAWAGANVLTF. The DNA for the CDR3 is TGCGCCAGCAGCCAAGAGAACGCGGCTTGGGCCGGGGCCAACGTCCTGACTTTC.

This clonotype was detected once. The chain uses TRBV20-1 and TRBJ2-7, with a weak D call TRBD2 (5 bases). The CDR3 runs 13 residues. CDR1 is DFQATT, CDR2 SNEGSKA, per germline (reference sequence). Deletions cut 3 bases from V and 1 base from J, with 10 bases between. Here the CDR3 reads CSASLGGSYEQYF. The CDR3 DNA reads TGCAGTGCTAGCCTCGGAGGATCCTACGAGCAGTACTTC.

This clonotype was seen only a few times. CDR3 bases: TGTGCCAGCAGCCCACCTAGCGGGAGCACAGATACGCAGTATTTT. Its translation: CASSPPSGSTDTQYF. The chain has TRBV12-3 or TRBV12-4 and TRBJ2-3; 8 nucleotides line up with TRBD2. The trim removed 6 bases at V and 0 bases at J, leaving 5 bases unmatched. The CDR3 covers 15 residues.

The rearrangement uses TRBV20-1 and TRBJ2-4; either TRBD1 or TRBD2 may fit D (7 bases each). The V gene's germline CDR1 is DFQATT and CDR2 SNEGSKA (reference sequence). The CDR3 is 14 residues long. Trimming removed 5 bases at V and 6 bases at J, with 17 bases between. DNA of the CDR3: TGCAGTGCTCCCACAGGGGAGGGTGTAAACATTCAGTACTTC. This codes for CSAPTGEGVNIQYF.